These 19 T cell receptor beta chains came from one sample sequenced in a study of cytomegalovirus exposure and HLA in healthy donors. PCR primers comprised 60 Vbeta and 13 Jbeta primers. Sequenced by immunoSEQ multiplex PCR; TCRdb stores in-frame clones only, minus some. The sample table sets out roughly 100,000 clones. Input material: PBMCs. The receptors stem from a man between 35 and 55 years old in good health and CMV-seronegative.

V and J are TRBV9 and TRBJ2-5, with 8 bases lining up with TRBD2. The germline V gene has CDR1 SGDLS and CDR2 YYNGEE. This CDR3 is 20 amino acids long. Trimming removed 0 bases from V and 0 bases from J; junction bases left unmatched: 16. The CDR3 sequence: CASSVGPLGFGRGDQETQYF. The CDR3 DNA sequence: TGTGCCAGCAGCGTAGGTCCCCTAGGGTTTGGGCGGGGGGACCAAGAGACCCAGTACTTC.

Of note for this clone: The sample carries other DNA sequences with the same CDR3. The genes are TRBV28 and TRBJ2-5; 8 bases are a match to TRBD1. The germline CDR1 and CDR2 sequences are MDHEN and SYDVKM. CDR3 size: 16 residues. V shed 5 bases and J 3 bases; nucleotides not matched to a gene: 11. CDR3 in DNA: TGTGCCAGCAGTCTCGGGAGTGGGACAGGAGAAGAGACCCAGTACTTC. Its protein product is CASSLGSGTGEETQYF.

The CDR3 coding sequence is TGTGCCAGCAGCTTCGCTAACGCAGATACGCAGTATTTT. Its protein product is CASSFANADTQYF. This chain joins TRBV7-2 and TRBJ2-3, with no clear D. The CDR3 has 13 residues. Trimming took 3 bases from V and 4 from J, leaving 8 bases between them. CDR1 is SGHTA and CDR2 is FQGNSA in the germline V gene.

In DNA, the CDR3 is TGTGCCACCAGCAGAGGGGCCGGGAACAATGAGCAGTTCTTC. This sequence encodes CATSRGAGNNEQFF. The chain recombines TRBV15 with TRBJ2-1; the D gene is possibly TRBD2 (5 bases). CDR3 size: 14 residues. V lost 1 base and J 5 bases, leaving 9 bases between the germline ends. Per the germline V gene, CDR1 is LNHNV and CDR2 is YYDKDF (reference sequence). The variable domain in full, with the rest retrieved from reference TRBV15 and TRBJ2-1, is DAMVIQNPRYQVTQFGKPVTLSCSQTLNHNVMYWYQQKSSQAPKLLFHYYDKDFNNEADTPDNFQSRRPNTSFCFLDIRSPGLGDTAMYLCATSRGAGNNEQFFGPGTRLTVL.

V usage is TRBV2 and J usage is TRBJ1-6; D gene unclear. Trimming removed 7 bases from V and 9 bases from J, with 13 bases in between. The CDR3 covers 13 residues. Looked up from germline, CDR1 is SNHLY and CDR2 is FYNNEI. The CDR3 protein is CASKEVVSSPLHF. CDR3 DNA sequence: TGTGCCAGCAAGGAGGTCGTTAGTTCACCCCTCCACTTT.

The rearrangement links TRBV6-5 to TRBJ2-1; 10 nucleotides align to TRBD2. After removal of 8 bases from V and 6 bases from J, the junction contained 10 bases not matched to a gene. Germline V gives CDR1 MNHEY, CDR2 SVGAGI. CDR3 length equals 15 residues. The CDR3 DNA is TGTGCCAGCCTCACCCAGCGGGAGGGAAGCAATGAGCAGTTCTTC. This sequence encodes CASLTQREGSNEQFF.

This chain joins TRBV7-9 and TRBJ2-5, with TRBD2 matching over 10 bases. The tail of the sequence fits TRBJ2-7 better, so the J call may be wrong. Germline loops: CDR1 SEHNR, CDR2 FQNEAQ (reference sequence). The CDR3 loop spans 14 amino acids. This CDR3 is CASNPSGGTYEQYF. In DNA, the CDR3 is TGTGCCAGCAACCCTAGCGGGGGAACCTACGAGCAGTACTTC.

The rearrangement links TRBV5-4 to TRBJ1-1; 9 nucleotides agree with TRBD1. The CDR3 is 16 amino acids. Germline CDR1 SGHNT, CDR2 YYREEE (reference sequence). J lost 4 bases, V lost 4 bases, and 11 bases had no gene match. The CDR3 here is CASSQVAGQGGTEAFF. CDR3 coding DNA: TGTGCCAGCAGCCAAGTTGCGGGACAGGGAGGCACTGAAGCTTTCTTT.

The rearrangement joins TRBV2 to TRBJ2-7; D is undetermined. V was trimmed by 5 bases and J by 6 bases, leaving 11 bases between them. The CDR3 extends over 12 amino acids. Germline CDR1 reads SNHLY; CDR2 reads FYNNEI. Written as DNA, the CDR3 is TGTGCCAGCAGTATTACTATAAGCGAGCAGTACTTC. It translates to CASSITISEQYF.

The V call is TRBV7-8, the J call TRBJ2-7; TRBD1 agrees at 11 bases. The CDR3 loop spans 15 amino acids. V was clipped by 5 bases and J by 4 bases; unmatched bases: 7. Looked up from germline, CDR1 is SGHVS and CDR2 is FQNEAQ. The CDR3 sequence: CASSLGTGGGYEQYF. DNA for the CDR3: TGTGCCAGCAGCCTTGGGACAGGGGGAGGATACGAGCAGTACTTC.

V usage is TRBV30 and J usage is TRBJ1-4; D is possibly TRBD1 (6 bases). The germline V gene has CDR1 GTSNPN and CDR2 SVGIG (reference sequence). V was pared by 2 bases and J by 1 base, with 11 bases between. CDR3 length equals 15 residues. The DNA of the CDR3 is TGTGCCTGGAGTTCACCGACAGGAACTAATGAAAAACTGTTTTTT. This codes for CAWSSPTGTNEKLFF.

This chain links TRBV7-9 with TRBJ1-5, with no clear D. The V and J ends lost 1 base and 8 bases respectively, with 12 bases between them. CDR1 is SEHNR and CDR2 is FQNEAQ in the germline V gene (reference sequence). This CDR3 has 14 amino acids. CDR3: CASSLETVREPQHF. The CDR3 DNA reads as TGTGCCAGCAGCTTAGAGACGGTGAGGGAGCCCCAGCATTTT.

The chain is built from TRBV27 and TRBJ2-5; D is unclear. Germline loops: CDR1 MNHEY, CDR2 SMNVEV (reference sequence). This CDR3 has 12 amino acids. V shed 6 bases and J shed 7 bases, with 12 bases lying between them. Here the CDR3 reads CASSKPPGTQYF. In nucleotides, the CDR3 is TGTGCCAGCAGCAAACCTCCAGGGACCCAGTACTTC.

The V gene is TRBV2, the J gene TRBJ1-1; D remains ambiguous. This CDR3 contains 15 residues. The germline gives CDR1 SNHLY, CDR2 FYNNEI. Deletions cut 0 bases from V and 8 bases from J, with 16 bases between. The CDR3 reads CASSEALSEPLEAFF. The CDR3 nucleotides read TGTGCCAGCAGTGAAGCGCTGAGTGAACCCCTAGAAGCTTTCTTT.

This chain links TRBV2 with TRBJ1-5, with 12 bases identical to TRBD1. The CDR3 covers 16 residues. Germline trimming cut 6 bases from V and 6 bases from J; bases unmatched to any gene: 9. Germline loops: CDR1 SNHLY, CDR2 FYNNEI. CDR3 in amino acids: CASSELGQGAFQPQHF. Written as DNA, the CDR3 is TGTGCCAGCAGCGAGCTGGGACAGGGGGCCTTTCAGCCCCAGCATTTT.

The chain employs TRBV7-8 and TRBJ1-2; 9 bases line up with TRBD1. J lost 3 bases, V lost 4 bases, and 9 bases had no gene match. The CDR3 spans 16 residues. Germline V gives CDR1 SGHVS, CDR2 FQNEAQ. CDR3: CASSSPSRQGDYGYTF. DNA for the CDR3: TGTGCCAGCAGCTCGCCCTCCAGACAGGGGGACTATGGCTACACCTTC.

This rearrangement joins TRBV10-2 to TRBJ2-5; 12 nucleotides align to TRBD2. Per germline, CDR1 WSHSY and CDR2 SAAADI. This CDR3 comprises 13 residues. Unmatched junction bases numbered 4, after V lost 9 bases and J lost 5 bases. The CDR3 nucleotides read TGCGCCAGTAGACTAGCGGGAGCTGAGACCCAGTACTTC. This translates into CASRLAGAETQYF.

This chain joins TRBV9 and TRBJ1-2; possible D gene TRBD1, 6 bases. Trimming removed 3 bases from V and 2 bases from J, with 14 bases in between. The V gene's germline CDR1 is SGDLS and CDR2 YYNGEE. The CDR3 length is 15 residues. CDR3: CASSEAAGANYGYTF. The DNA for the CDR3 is TGTGCCAGCAGCGAAGCGGCAGGGGCAAACTATGGCTACACCTTC.

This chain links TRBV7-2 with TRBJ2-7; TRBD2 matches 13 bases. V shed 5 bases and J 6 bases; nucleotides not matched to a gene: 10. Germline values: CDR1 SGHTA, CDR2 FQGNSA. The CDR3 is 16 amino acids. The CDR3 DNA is TGTGCCAGCAGCCAGACTAGCGGGGGGTCCTTTCGCGAGCAGTACTTC. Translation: CASSQTSGGSFREQYF.